The 32 T cell receptor beta chains reported below all come from one sample, sequenced in a study of T-cell memory formation after mild COVID-19. TCRdb ran MiXCR on the 5' RACE reads and lists one entry per CDR3 protein. The sample lists hundreds of thousands of distinct CDR3 sequences, roughly 20% seen once, with 9.5% to 15% in the top ten. The sample consisted of PBMCs or a T cell subset sorted from them (not recorded which). Receptors originate from an adult woman who had mild COVID-19 (a few samples of this study predate the infection). Cell type and time point are not known.

This clonotype was seen ten or more times. The chain couples TRBV12-3 or TRBV12-4 to TRBJ2-3, with 10 bases aligning to TRBD2. The CDR3 runs 16 residues. The junction had 7 bases not matched to a gene; V was cut back by 5 bases and J by 2 bases. The chain's CDR3 is CASSPRTSGITDTQYF. The CDR3, as DNA: TGTGCCAGCAGTCCACGGACTAGCGGTATCACAGATACGCAGTATTTT.

The gene calls are TRBV11-2 and TRBJ2-2; 12 positions match TRBD1. The CDR3 runs to 16 residues. The trim removed 5 bases at V and 7 bases at J, leaving 8 bases unmatched. Germline V gives CDR1 SGHAT, CDR2 FQNNGV. CDR3: CASSLGTGGGGGELFF. CDR3 nucleotide sequence: TGTGCCAGCAGCCTCGGGACAGGGGGCGGTGGCGGGGAGCTGTTTTTT.

This sequence joins TRBV2 and TRBJ2-3, with D hard to call. The germline V gene has CDR1 SNHLY and CDR2 FYNNEI. The ends were cut back, 5 bases at V and 4 bases at J, with 7 bases in the middle. The CDR3 contains 12 residues. The CDR3 DNA reads TGTGCCAGCAGTAAACGGTCAGATACGCAGTATTTT. This translates into CASSKRSDTQYF.

J is TRBJ2-7 and V is TRBV20-1; 7 bases align to TRBD1. V lost 3 bases and J lost 2; bases outside the gene matches: 10. The CDR3 is made up of 15 amino acids. The V gene's germline CDR1 is DFQATT and CDR2 SNEGSKA (reference sequence). The CDR3 DNA reads TGCAGTGCTAGCGACGCGATTACAGGGGCCTACGAGCAGTACTTC. Residues: CSASDAITGAYEQYF.

This clonotype was found a few times. The genes are TRBV7-2 and TRBJ1-6; D gene unclear. Germline V gene data show CDR1 as SGHTA and CDR2 as FQGNSA. The germline V and J ends were trimmed by 1 base and 8 bases, with 12 bases remaining between them. The CDR3 contains 15 residues. The CDR3 protein is CASSLVGRVDSPLHF. In DNA form, the CDR3 reads TGTGCCAGCAGCTTAGTAGGGAGGGTTGATTCACCCCTCCACTTT.

This chain links TRBV2 with TRBJ2-5, with 8 bases fitting TRBD1. The CDR3 loop spans 15 amino acids. Germline V CDR1 and CDR2: SNHLY, FYNNEI. V lost 1 base to trimming and J lost 5 bases; unmatched junction nucleotides: 6. In DNA, the CDR3 is TGTGCCAGCAGTGAAGGGACAGGGCATGGCGAGACCCAGTACTTC. Protein sequence: CASSEGTGHGETQYF.

The rearrangement uses TRBV5-1 and TRBJ2-1, with 10 bases lining up with TRBD2. The CDR3 covers 13 residues. Germline lookup yields CDR1 SGHRS and CDR2 YFSETQ. V gave up 6 bases and J gave up 7 bases; unmatched junction bases: 4. CDR3: CASKAGGPNEQFF. The CDR3 nucleotides read TGCGCCAGCAAAGCGGGGGGGCCTAATGAGCAGTTCTTC.

This clonotype has a handful of counts. The chain joins TRBV4-1 to TRBJ1-1; D remains ambiguous. Trimming stripped 0 bases from V and 1 base from J, with 9 bases between. The CDR3 runs 15 residues. Germline CDR1 and CDR2: MGHRA and YSYEKL. CDR3 residues: CASSQDERRNTEAFF. The DNA of the CDR3 is TGCGCCAGCAGCCAAGATGAGAGACGGAACACTGAAGCTTTCTTT.

This clonotype occurred a few times. The chain links TRBV27 to TRBJ2-1, with TRBD2 matching over 8 bases. V was clipped by 2 bases and J by 3 bases; unmatched bases: 9. The germline V gene encodes CDR1 MNHEY and CDR2 SMNVEV (reference sequence). The CDR3 is 17 residues long. This chain's CDR3 is CASSLGTSGPVYNEQFF. CDR3 coding DNA: TGTGCCAGCAGTTTAGGTACTAGCGGTCCCGTCTACAATGAGCAGTTCTTC.

This clonotype was seen a handful of times. The DNA for the CDR3 is TGCAGCGTTGGAGGGCACGGGACCGGGGAGCTGTTTTTT. Encoded protein: CSVGGHGTGELFF. The chain joins TRBV29-1 to TRBJ2-2, with D tentatively TRBD2 (5 bases). V was cut by 4 bases and J by 5 bases, with 11 bases left in between. The CDR3 length is 13 residues. From germline, CDR1 is SQVTM and CDR2 ANQGSEA.

The V gene is TRBV12-3 or TRBV12-4, the J gene TRBJ1-5; no clear D. The V and J ends lost 0 bases and 2 bases respectively, with 11 bases between them. The CDR3 runs 16 residues. The CDR3 DNA reads TGTGCCAGCAGTTTAGCAGGGTATGATGGCAATCAGCCCCAGCATTTT. Amino acid sequence: CASSLAGYDGNQPQHF.

This clonotype has at least ten counts. The chain couples TRBV7-3 to TRBJ2-1, with TRBD2 matching 16 bases. The CDR3 sequence is 14 residues long. Looked up from germline, CDR1 is SGHTA and CDR2 is FQGTGA. V was pared by 4 bases and J by 10 bases, with 1 base of the junction left unmatched. The CDR3 is CASSSGLAGGEQFF. The CDR3 nucleotides read TGTGCCAGCAGCTCGGGACTAGCGGGAGGGGAGCAGTTCTTC.

This sequence joins TRBV13 and TRBJ2-5; a possible D gene is TRBD1 (6 bases). Trimming shortened V by 4 bases and J by 5 bases, and 11 bases separated the two germline ends. Germline values: CDR1 PRHDT, CDR2 FYEKMQ (reference sequence). The CDR3 extends over 13 amino acids. The CDR3 here is CASSSDRRETQYF. In DNA, the CDR3 is TGTGCCAGCAGCTCAGACAGGAGGGAGACCCAGTACTTC.

This chain uses TRBV11-2 with TRBJ2-5; 11 bases are shared with TRBD2. The V gene's germline CDR1 is SGHAT and CDR2 FQNNGV. This CDR3 spans 17 amino acids. V gave up 5 bases and J gave up 2 bases; unmatched junction bases: 10. The chain's CDR3 is CASSRAGLAGGQETQYF. The CDR3 DNA reads as TGTGCCAGCAGCCGAGCGGGGCTAGCGGGGGGTCAAGAGACCCAGTACTTC.

This chain links TRBV24-1 with TRBJ2-2; TRBD2 matches 7 bases. From germline, CDR1 is KGHDR and CDR2 SFDVKD. The CDR3 is 14 amino acids. Trimming took 6 bases from V and 6 from J; bases not matched to a gene: 6. The CDR3 region has the DNA TGTGCCACCAGTAAGGCGGGAGTGTCCGGGGAGCTGTTTTTT. Encoded protein: CATSKAGVSGELFF.

The chain joins TRBV15 to TRBJ2-7; TRBD1 is a possible D gene (5 bases). This CDR3 spans 15 amino acids. Germline V gene sequence: CDR1 LNHNV, CDR2 YYDKDF (reference sequence). The V and J ends lost 1 base and 1 base respectively, with 11 bases between them. CDR3 loop: CATSRGRAGSYEQYF. In DNA, the CDR3 is TGTGCCACCAGCAGAGGCAGGGCTGGATCCTACGAGCAGTACTTC.

A few counts support this clonotype. The rearrangement uses TRBV5-1 and TRBJ2-7, with 7 bases aligning to TRBD2. The trim removed 0 bases at V and 0 bases at J, leaving 3 bases unmatched. The CDR3 runs 15 residues. From germline, CDR1 is SGHRS and CDR2 YFSETQ. CDR3 bases: TGCGCCAGCAGCTTGGGCCAGCGGGGCTCCTACGAGCAGTACTTC. Protein sequence: CASSLGQRGSYEQYF.

The sample holds one count of this clonotype. This rearrangement joins TRBV29-1 to TRBJ2-5; no definite D call. The CDR3 sequence is 12 residues long. Germline CDR1 and CDR2: SQVTM and ANQGSEA. The germline V and J ends were trimmed by 6 bases and 3 bases, with 11 bases remaining between them. CDR3 protein: CSVQRLEETQYF. The CDR3 DNA reads as TGCAGCGTCCAGCGACTGGAAGAGACCCAGTACTTC.

This clonotype has just a few counts. The chain uses TRBV4-1 and TRBJ1-2, with 8 bases that match TRBD1. Germline V CDR1 and CDR2: MGHRA, YSYEKL. The CDR3 extends over 14 amino acids. The V and J ends lost 3 bases and 6 bases, in that order; junction bases with no gene match: 6. The CDR3 region is CASSHPGQGDGYTF. The CDR3 DNA reads TGCGCCAGCAGCCATCCTGGACAGGGCGATGGCTACACCTTC.

The CDR3 bases are TGCAGTGCTAGACCCCATGTCACAACCAATGAGCAGTTCTTC. Residues: CSARPHVTTNEQFF. The chain uses TRBV20-1 and TRBJ2-1, with D uncertain. Trimming shortened V by 2 bases and J by 6 bases, and 14 bases separated the two germline ends. Per germline, CDR1 DFQATT and CDR2 SNEGSKA (reference sequence). This CDR3 has 14 amino acids.

This clonotype was detected only a few times. This chain links TRBV20-1 with TRBJ2-7; D may match TRBD1 or TRBD2 (5 bases each). Looked up from germline, CDR1 is DFQATT and CDR2 is SNEGSKA (reference sequence). The CDR3 length is 13 residues. Trimming shortened V by 1 base and J by 5 bases, and 12 bases separated the two germline ends. CDR3 coding DNA: TGCAGTGCTAGAGGGGGACGGCGGCACGAGCAGTACTTC. It is translated as CSARGGRRHEQYF.

In DNA, the CDR3 is TGTGCCAGCAGACTTGGGGGCAGGGCCTACGAGCAGTACTTC. Amino acid sequence: CASRLGGRAYEQYF. The chain employs TRBV12-3 or TRBV12-4 and TRBJ2-7; possibly TRBD1 for D (6 bases). V shed 6 bases and J shed 2 bases, with 14 bases lying between them. CDR3 length equals 14 residues.

This clonotype was seen more than once but under ten times. The chain employs TRBV20-1 and TRBJ2-2; 8 bases line up with TRBD2. CDR1 and CDR2 (germline): DFQATT, SNEGSKA (reference sequence). V lost 6 bases and J lost 8; bases outside the gene matches: 17. The length of the CDR3 is 16 residues. CDR3: CSASPAGARGVGELFF. CDR3 DNA: TGCAGTGCCTCCCCGGCGGGTGCGCGGGGGGTTGGGGAGCTGTTTTTT.

This clonotype appeared a few times. The rearrangement uses TRBV7-9 and TRBJ2-7, with D maybe TRBD2 (5 bases). The CDR3 contains 16 residues. Germline lookup yields CDR1 SEHNR and CDR2 FQNEAQ (reference sequence). The V gene lost 1 base and the J gene lost 3 bases, with 16 bases spanning the gap. CDR3 residues: CASSLVSGKVLYEQYF. The CDR3 bases are TGTGCCAGCAGCTTAGTCAGCGGCAAGGTCCTCTACGAGCAGTACTTC. The full variable domain, its missing parts supplied by reference TRBV7-9 and TRBJ2-7, is DTGVSQNPRHKITKRGQNVTFRCDPISEHNRLYWYRQTLGQGPEFLTYFQNEAQLEKSRLLSDRFSAERPKGSFSTLEIQRTEQGDSAMYLCASSLVSGKVLYEQYFGPGTRLTVT.

This clonotype was seen only once. J is TRBJ1-2 and V is TRBV18, with TRBD1 matching over 9 bases. This CDR3 spans 16 amino acids. Germline V gene sequence: CDR1 KGHSH, CDR2 LQKENI. V was clipped by 4 bases and J by 4 bases; unmatched bases: 10. CDR3 residues: CASSQMAGQGGYGYTF. In nucleotides, the CDR3 is TGTGCCAGCTCACAAATGGCGGGACAGGGAGGCTATGGCTACACCTTC.

CDR3 sequence (DNA): TGCGCCAGCAGCGCCCAGGATCAGCCCCAGCATTTT. This encodes CASSAQDQPQHF. This sequence joins TRBV4-1 and TRBJ1-5; D is ambiguous. This CDR3 comprises 12 residues. V gave up 5 bases and J gave up 5 bases, with 7 bases separating them. The germline V gene has CDR1 MGHRA and CDR2 YSYEKL.

The chain uses TRBV12-3 or TRBV12-4 and TRBJ1-1; 7 bases are a match to TRBD1. Trimming took 7 bases from V and 10 from J; bases not matched to a gene: 9. This CDR3 is 12 amino acids long. The CDR3 nucleotides read TGTGCCAGCACCTTGCTGGACAGGAGAGCTTTCTTT. Translating it yields CASTLLDRRAFF.

This chain uses TRBV4-2 with TRBJ1-2; D possibly corresponds to TRBD1 (5 bases). With 0 bases removed from V and 4 bases from J, the gap between germline ends came to 9 bases. This CDR3 region has 14 residues. Germline CDR1 LGHNA, CDR2 YNFKEQ. CDR3: CASSQDPQGYGYTF. The CDR3 region has the DNA TGTGCCAGCAGCCAAGACCCTCAGGGCTATGGCTACACCTTC.

This clonotype was seen repeatedly, ten times or more. The chain carries TRBV30 and TRBJ2-7; no definite D call. Trimming left V 2 bases short and J 2 bases short, with 4 bases between. Looked up from germline, CDR1 is GTSNPN and CDR2 is SVGIG (reference sequence). CDR3 length equals 11 residues. The CDR3 is CAWSQTYEQYF. For the CDR3, the DNA is TGTGCCTGGAGTCAAACCTACGAGCAGTACTTC.

There are a few counts of this clonotype. The chain is built from TRBV11-2 and TRBJ2-1, with 11 positions matching TRBD2. The CDR3 totals 14 residues. Germline assignment: CDR1 SGHAT and CDR2 FQNNGV. With 8 bases clipped from V and 5 bases from J, the junction kept 5 bases outside the gene matches. The CDR3 DNA reads TGTGCCAGCGCGGGGACTAGCGGAAACAATGAGCAGTTCTTC. Translating it yields CASAGTSGNNEQFF.

This clonotype was seen many times. The chain joins TRBV12-3 or TRBV12-4 to TRBJ2-4; D might be TRBD1 (6 bases). The CDR3 runs to 13 residues. V was pared by 1 base and J by 8 bases, with 9 bases between. CDR3 protein: CASSLDGGDIQYF. The CDR3 DNA reads TGTGCCAGCAGTTTAGATGGGGGCGACATTCAGTACTTC.

The chain links TRBV13 to TRBJ2-4, with 13 nucleotides matching TRBD2. The CDR3 extends over 16 amino acids. The germline V gene has CDR1 PRHDT and CDR2 FYEKMQ (reference sequence). V lost 5 bases to trimming and J lost 8 bases; unmatched junction nucleotides: 9. CDR3 amino acids: CASSQRTSGSQDIQYF. The CDR3 nucleotides read TGTGCCAGCAGCCAACGGACTAGCGGGAGTCAGGACATTCAGTACTTC. The whole variable domain, filled in from reference TRBV13 and TRBJ2-4, reads AAGVIQSPRHLIKEKRETATLKCYPIPRHDTVYWYQQGPGQDPQFLISFYEKMQSDKGSIPDRFSAQQFSDYHSELNMSSLELGDSALYFCASSQRTSGSQDIQYFGAGTRLSVL.